The entry that follows covers one T cell receptor (beta chain) sequence. Antigen: not known. At one end the junction does not follow the germline gene, possibly because of a read error. The primer mix covered 54 TRBV segments and 13 TRBJ segments. TCRdb's copy holds only in-frame clones and misses some; the assay was immunoSEQ multiplex PCR. Of over 100,000 clones listed, about 91% are singletons. The germline V gene encodes CDR1 DFQATT and CDR2 SNEGSKA (reference sequence). This CDR3 is built from 8 residues. This sample is part of a study of T cell repertoires and HLA-DP antigens. On the study more broadly: Alloreactive CD4+ T cells targeted HLA-DP on transduced HeLa. The donors, ranging 18-to-29 to 60-to-69 years, included a couple of males and one female. Alloantigens: one with one groove difference and one with around 9 differences versus self.

The gene calls are TRBV20-1 and TRBJ2-3; possibly TRBD2 for D (5 bases). Source material: CD4+ T cells from PBMCs. This clonotype was sampled from a woman younger than 30 in good health and CMV-seronegative. The CDR3 protein is CSASRGRF. The DNA of the CDR3 is TGCAGTGCTAGCCGGGGAAGGTTT.